Listed here are 27 T cell receptor beta chains from one sample, sequenced in a study of shared clonotypes between healthy human individuals. Here immunoSEQ multiplex PCR was the method, and the copy in TCRdb shows in-frame clones only, minus some. Of some 2 million clones in the sample, 95% were seen once. Input material: naive CD4+ T cells sorted from blood. Specified subset: CD45RA+ positively selected. These receptors were collected from a man aged 18 to 29 in good health.

The chain combines TRBV7-3 with TRBJ2-3; D remains unclear. Between the trimmed V and J ends, which lost 2 bases and 2 bases, there was a span of 8 bases. The CDR3 loop spans 14 amino acids. The germline CDR1 and CDR2 sequences are SGHTA and FQGTGA. The CDR3 reads CASSLWGLTDTQYF. The CDR3 nucleotides are TGTGCCAGCAGCTTATGGGGTCTCACAGATACGCAGTATTTT.

The chain uses TRBV30 and TRBJ1-2, with 9 bases identical to TRBD1. V trimming: 1 base; J trimming: 6 bases; junction bases outside the gene matches: 6. Germline V gene lookup returns CDR1 GTSNPN and CDR2 SVGIG (reference sequence). The CDR3 is 14 residues long. CDR3 bases: TGTGCCTGGAGTGCATACAGGGGGCGGGATGGCTACACCTTC. This gives the protein CAWSAYRGRDGYTF.

The CDR3 nucleotides are TGTGCCACCAGCAGAGGGAGTATGGACAGCGGGATTCTTAGGGGCTACACCTTC. Amino acids: CATSRGSMDSGILRGYTF. V gene TRBV15 combines with J gene TRBJ1-2; D perhaps matches TRBD1 (6 bases). The CDR3 runs to 18 residues. Germline V gives CDR1 LNHNV, CDR2 YYDKDF (reference sequence). Trimming took off 1 base at V and 8 bases at J, with 26 bases between the two ends.

The gene calls are TRBV9 and TRBJ2-6, with D unresolved. From germline, CDR1 is SGDLS and CDR2 YYNGEE. The CDR3 extends over 16 amino acids. V lost 4 bases and J lost 2, with 13 bases in between. Written as DNA, the CDR3 is TGTGCCAGCAGCTCGAAGGCGGCTGCTGGGGCCAACGTCCTGACTTTC. Amino acid sequence: CASSSKAAAGANVLTF.

The rearrangement uses TRBV30 and TRBJ2-1, with D tentatively TRBD1 (7 bases). CDR3 size: 15 residues. With 0 bases removed from V and 6 bases from J, the gap between germline ends came to 15 bases. Germline CDR1 GTSNPN, CDR2 SVGIG (reference sequence). CDR3 protein: CAWSVLRGVGNEQFF. The CDR3 bases are TGTGCCTGGAGTGTACTCAGGGGGGTCGGCAATGAGCAGTTCTTC.

This clone was counted a single time. This sequence joins TRBV5-1 and TRBJ2-1; TRBD2 agrees at 10 bases. From germline, CDR1 is SGHRS and CDR2 YFSETQ. Losses at the gene ends were 5 bases for V and 9 bases for J; bases not matched to a gene: 11. The CDR3 is 15 residues long. The CDR3 spells CASRNLAGVVSEQFF. The DNA for the CDR3 is TGCGCCAGCAGGAATCTAGCGGGAGTGGTTAGTGAGCAGTTCTTC. Looking up the rest from reference TRBV5-1 and TRBJ2-1 gives the full variable domain: KAGVTQTPRYLIKTRGQQVTLSCSPISGHRSVSWYQQTPGQGLQFLFEYFSETQRNKGNFPGRFSGRQFSNSRSEMNVSTLELGDSALYLCASRNLAGVVSEQFFGPGTRLTVL.

The V call is TRBV7-2, the J call TRBJ2-1, with a tentative D call TRBD2 (6 bases). The CDR3 is 13 residues long. Trimming took 6 bases from V and 8 from J, leaving 14 bases between them. Germline-derived CDR1 and CDR2 are SGHTA and FQGNSA. The CDR3 region is CASSFFTSYEQFF. For the CDR3, the DNA is TGTGCCAGCAGTTTTTTTACTAGCTATGAGCAGTTCTTC.

This clone occurred once. The V gene is TRBV15, the J gene TRBJ2-7; 10 bases match TRBD2. V trimming: 0 bases; J trimming: 0 bases; junction bases outside the gene matches: 2. CDR1 is LNHNV and CDR2 is YYDKDF in the germline V gene (reference sequence). This CDR3 comprises 16 residues. In DNA form, the CDR3 reads TGTGCCACCAGCAGAGAAGCGGGAGGGCCCTCCTACGAGCAGTACTTC. Protein: CATSREAGGPSYEQYF.

The chain combines TRBV7-2 with TRBJ2-2; D possibly corresponds to TRBD1 (6 bases). V dropped 1 base and J dropped 2 bases, with 11 bases sitting between them. CDR3 length: 16 amino acids. Looked up from germline, CDR1 is SGHTA and CDR2 is FQGNSA. The CDR3 protein is CASSLGGTLNTGELFF. The CDR3 DNA is TGTGCCAGCAGCTTAGGAGGGACACTCAACACCGGGGAGCTGTTTTTT.

This sequence joins TRBV7-8 and TRBJ1-3; 7 nucleotides agree with TRBD1. The V and J ends lost 5 bases and 4 bases, in that order; junction bases with no gene match: 14. Germline V gives CDR1 SGHVS, CDR2 FQNEAQ. CDR3 length: 17 residues. CDR3 sequence: CASSGTVGNLGGNTIYF. The CDR3 region has the DNA TGTGCCAGCAGCGGGACAGTAGGAAACTTAGGGGGAAACACCATATATTTT.

V gene TRBV27 combines with J gene TRBJ1-1; 7 nucleotides align to TRBD1. This CDR3 comprises 14 residues. Germline lookup yields CDR1 MNHEY and CDR2 SMNVEV (reference sequence). V was pared by 2 bases and J by 5 bases, with 5 bases of the junction left unmatched. The DNA for the CDR3 is TGTGCCAGCAGTTTAATACAGGGGAAGACTGAAGCTTTCTTT. Residues: CASSLIQGKTEAFF.

The chain links TRBV6-5 to TRBJ1-4; D is perhaps TRBD1 (6 bases). CDR3 length: 14 residues. V shed 4 bases and J shed 6 bases, with 12 bases lying between them. Germline CDR1 and CDR2: MNHEY and SVGAGI. In DNA form, the CDR3 reads TGTGCCAGCAGTTTCATACAGGGAGATGAAAAACTGTTTTTT. It encodes CASSFIQGDEKLFF.

The chain carries TRBV19 and TRBJ1-5, with TRBD1 identical over 7 bases. This CDR3 spans 14 amino acids. The V gene end was trimmed by 5 bases and the J gene end by 4 bases; junction bases not matched to a gene: 5. Germline V lookup: CDR1 LNHDA, CDR2 SQIVND (reference sequence). The DNA for the CDR3 is TGTGCCAGTAGTCCGGCAGGGGGGAATCAGCCCCAGCATTTT. Its protein product is CASSPAGGNQPQHF.

This clone has only one observation. The rearrangement joins TRBV10-1 to TRBJ1-1; D is undetermined. Looked up from germline, CDR1 is WNHNN and CDR2 is SYGVQD (reference sequence). The CDR3 loop spans 13 amino acids. Deletions cut 6 bases from V and 0 bases from J, with 8 bases between. This CDR3 is CASSYSMNTEAFF. Written as DNA, the CDR3 is TGCGCCAGCAGCTACTCTATGAACACTGAAGCTTTCTTT.

CDR3 nucleotides: TGTGCCATCAGCCGAGACAGGGGGACTGGAAACACCATATATTTT. It yields the protein CAISRDRGTGNTIYF. The rearrangement links TRBV10-3 to TRBJ1-3, with 9 bases lining up with TRBD1. CDR3 length equals 15 residues. Germline loops: CDR1 ENHRY, CDR2 SYGVKD. J lost 2 bases, V lost 6 bases, and 5 bases had no gene match.

The genes are TRBV19 and TRBJ1-6; D uncertain. The germline V gene encodes CDR1 LNHDA and CDR2 SQIVND (reference sequence). The germline V and J ends were trimmed by 11 bases and 9 bases, with 17 bases remaining between them. The CDR3 spans 13 residues. The CDR3 DNA sequence: TGTGCCTCCAACAGTTTACCGGGTTCACCCCTCCACTTT. It specifies CASNSLPGSPLHF.

The chain carries TRBV29-1 and TRBJ2-3; D is possibly TRBD1 (6 bases). The CDR3 consists of 14 residues. CDR1 is SQVTM and CDR2 is ANQGSEA in the germline V gene. The ends were cut back, 4 bases at V and 4 bases at J, with 15 bases in the middle. The CDR3 reads CSVGGQGSADTQYF. The CDR3 coding sequence is TGCAGCGTTGGGGGTCAGGGGTCGGCAGATACGCAGTATTTT.

On this clone: Other DNA sequences in the sample encode the same CDR3. The gene calls are TRBV10-3 and TRBJ2-7, with D unresolved. The germline V and J ends were trimmed by 2 bases and 4 bases, with 6 bases remaining between them. Germline V lookup: CDR1 ENHRY, CDR2 SYGVKD. The CDR3 spans 12 residues. CDR3 residues: CAISEGIYEQYF. DNA of the CDR3: TGTGCCATCAGTGAGGGGATTTACGAGCAGTACTTC.

Of note for this clone: At one of its ends the junction is not consistent with the germline gene, which may arise from a read error. In the same sample, other DNA sequences code for this CDR3. CDR3 DNA sequence: TGCGCCAGCTCAGACGGTAATTCACCCCTTCACTTT. This sequence encodes CASSDGNSPLHF. J is TRBJ1-6 and V is TRBV5-1; D gene uncertain. There are 12 residues in the CDR3. Per the germline V gene, CDR1 is SGHRS and CDR2 is YFSETQ.

Turning to this clone: Additional DNA sequences in this sample encode the identical CDR3. V and J are TRBV6-1 and TRBJ1-5; D uncertain. V was shortened by 2 bases and J by 2 bases, with 4 bases between the two germline ends. Germline CDR1 and CDR2: MNHNS and SASEGT. This CDR3 comprises 13 residues. DNA for the CDR3: TGTGCCAGCAGTGAATTGGGCAATCAGCCCCAGCATTTT. Translating gives CASSELGNQPQHF.

V usage is TRBV6-1 and J usage is TRBJ1-5; TRBD1 matches 7 bases. Looked up from germline, CDR1 is MNHNS and CDR2 is SASEGT. CDR3 length: 14 residues. The J segment lost 7 bases and the V segment lost 4 bases, leaving 7 bases of the junction unmatched. The CDR3: CASSGTGPPQPQHF. The CDR3 region has the DNA TGTGCCAGCAGTGGGACAGGACCTCCCCAGCCCCAGCATTTT.

The rearrangement links TRBV7-8 to TRBJ1-3, with D perhaps matching TRBD1 (5 bases). Germline CDR1 SGHVS, CDR2 FQNEAQ. This CDR3 is 13 amino acids long. V was clipped by 8 bases and J by 1 base, with 9 bases between them. CDR3 residues: CASGRGSGNTIYF. The DNA of the CDR3 is TGTGCCAGCGGAAGGGGATCTGGAAACACCATATATTTT. Based on the CDR3 plus reference TRBV7-8 and TRBJ1-3, the full variable domain is GAGVSQSPRYKVAKRGQDVALRCDPISGHVSLFWYQQALGQGPEFLTYFQNEAQLDKSGLPSDRFFAERPEGSVSTLKIQRTQQEDSAVYLCASGRGSGNTIYFGEGSWLTVV.

The J gene is TRBJ1-1, the V gene TRBV19; TRBD1 is a possible D gene (5 bases). This CDR3 is 14 amino acids long. The germline V gene encodes CDR1 LNHDA and CDR2 SQIVND (reference sequence). V lost 5 bases, J lost 4 bases, and 14 bases lay in between. CDR3 sequence reads: CASSYTGQGTEAFF. The CDR3 DNA reads as TGTGCCAGTAGTTATACGGGGCAGGGCACTGAAGCTTTCTTT.

This chain links TRBV2 with TRBJ1-1; unclear D gene. In germline, CDR1 is SNHLY, CDR2 FYNNEI. This CDR3 comprises 14 residues. Trimming cost V 4 bases and J 1 base, with 10 bases left between them. The CDR3 DNA sequence: TGTGCCAGCAGTGTAACTCGACAGAACACTGAAGCTTTCTTT. Translation gives CASSVTRQNTEAFF.

This sequence joins TRBV27 and TRBJ2-2; a possible D gene is TRBD1 (6 bases). CDR3 length: 17 residues. Trimming took 5 bases from V and 6 from J, leaving 22 bases between them. Germline V lookup: CDR1 MNHEY, CDR2 SMNVEV (reference sequence). CDR3 DNA sequence: TGTGCCAGCAGTCGTCTCGGGCAGGGGATTAGCGCCGGGGAGCTGTTTTTT. Its protein product is CASSRLGQGISAGELFF.

This clone occurred once. CDR3 coding DNA: TGTGCCAGCAGAACTGACAGGCTGAACTACTATGGCTACACCTTC. It encodes CASRTDRLNYYGYTF. V gene TRBV27 combines with J gene TRBJ1-2, with D perhaps matching TRBD1 (6 bases). The CDR3 runs 15 residues. Looked up from germline, CDR1 is MNHEY and CDR2 is SMNVEV (reference sequence). V dropped 6 bases and J dropped 3 bases, with 17 bases sitting between them.

This chain joins TRBV4-3 and TRBJ1-1; no clear D gene. The CDR3 is 14 residues long. CDR1 LGHNA and CDR2 YSLEER come from the germline V gene. V lost 0 bases to trimming and J lost 1 base, with 6 bases between them. CDR3 nucleotides: TGCGCCAGCAGCCAAGATAAACAGAACACTGAAGCTTTCTTT. It yields the protein CASSQDKQNTEAFF.